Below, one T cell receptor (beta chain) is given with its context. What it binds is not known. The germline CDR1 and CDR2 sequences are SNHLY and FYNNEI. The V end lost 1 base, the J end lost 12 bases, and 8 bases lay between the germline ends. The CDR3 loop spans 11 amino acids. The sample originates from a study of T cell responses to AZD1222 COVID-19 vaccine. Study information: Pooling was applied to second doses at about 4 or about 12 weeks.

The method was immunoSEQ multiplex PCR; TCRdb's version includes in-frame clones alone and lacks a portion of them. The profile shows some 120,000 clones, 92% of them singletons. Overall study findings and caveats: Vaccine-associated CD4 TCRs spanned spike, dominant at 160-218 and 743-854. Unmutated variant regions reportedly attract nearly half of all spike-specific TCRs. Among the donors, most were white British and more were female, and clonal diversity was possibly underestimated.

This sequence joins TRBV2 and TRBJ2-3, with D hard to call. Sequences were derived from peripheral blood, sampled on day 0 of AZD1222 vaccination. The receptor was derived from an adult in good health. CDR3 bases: TGTGCCAGCAGTGAAGGGTGGAGTCAGTATTTT. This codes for CASSEGWSQYF.